A single sample is the source of the 10 T cell receptor beta chains below, sequenced in a study of CD8 T cells in Susac syndrome. It was with random hexamers that 0.5 to 1 ug RNA was reverse transcribed. Using its own MiXCR run on the immunoSEQ multiplex PCR reads, TCRdb lists one record per CDR3 protein. Among 100,000 to 150,000 distinct CDR3 sequences listed, about 95% were seen once. The specimen was CD4+ T cells from PBMCs. The receptors were sampled from a human donor in good health.

This chain uses TRBV7-9 with TRBJ2-2, with TRBD2 as a possible D gene (6 bases). CDR1 is SEHNR and CDR2 is FQNEAQ in the germline V gene (reference sequence). The CDR3 length is 14 residues. V was pared by 8 bases and J by 11 bases, with 21 bases between. Here the CDR3 reads CASGPGLNRAELFF. The CDR3 coding sequence is TGTGCCAGCGGCCCAGGACTAAATCGGGCTGAGCTGTTTTTT.

The rearrangement joins TRBV27 to TRBJ1-1; 11 positions agree with TRBD1. V was clipped by 5 bases and J by 5 bases; unmatched bases: 10. Germline CDR1 and CDR2: MNHEY and SMNVEV (reference sequence). The CDR3 length is 16 residues. For the CDR3, the DNA is TGTGCCAGCAGTCTTTCTTGGACAGGGGGCAGTACTGAAGCTTTCTTT. Its protein product is CASSLSWTGGSTEAFF.

V usage is TRBV5-1 and J usage is TRBJ2-7; D perhaps matches TRBD1 (6 bases). Germline loops: CDR1 SGHRS, CDR2 YFSETQ. This CDR3 is 14 amino acids long. V shed 4 bases and J shed 2 bases, with 13 bases lying between them. CDR3 region: CASSPQTGTYEQYF. The CDR3, as DNA: TGCGCCAGCAGCCCCCAGACAGGAACCTACGAGCAGTACTTC.

This sequence joins TRBV28 and TRBJ2-7; no clear D. Germline CDR1 reads MDHEN; CDR2 reads SYDVKM. This CDR3 region has 11 residues. Trimming cost V 7 bases and J 2 bases, with 6 bases left between them. The chain's CDR3 is CASTEAYEQYF. For the CDR3, the DNA is TGTGCCAGCACCGAAGCCTACGAGCAGTACTTC. The complete variable domain, with remaining parts taken from reference TRBV28 and TRBJ2-7, reads DVKVTQSSRYLVKRTGEKVFLECVQDMDHENMFWYRQDPGLGLRLIYFSYDVKMKEKGDIPEGYSVSREKKERFSLILESASTNQTSMYLCASTEAYEQYFGPGTRLTVT.

The chain is built from TRBV28 and TRBJ2-7; D tentatively reads TRBD1 or TRBD2 (5 bases each). Germline values: CDR1 MDHEN, CDR2 SYDVKM. Trimming shortened V by 8 bases and J by 3 bases, and 26 bases separated the two germline ends. The CDR3 length is 17 residues. This CDR3 reads CASGSTRGRKNVYEQYF. The CDR3 DNA sequence: TGTGCCAGCGGCAGCACTAGGGGACGGAAGAATGTCTACGAGCAGTACTTC.

This chain uses TRBV2 with TRBJ2-7; 7 bases are shared with TRBD2. Per the germline V gene, CDR1 is SNHLY and CDR2 is FYNNEI. With 4 bases clipped from V and 5 bases from J, the junction kept 8 bases outside the gene matches. There are 14 residues in the CDR3. CDR3 coding DNA: TGTGCCAGCAGTGGGGGCGGGAGTTATAACGAGCAGTACTTC. The encoded protein is CASSGGGSYNEQYF.

The V call is TRBV2, the J call TRBJ1-3; no definite D call. This CDR3 has 12 amino acids. Trimming took 8 bases from V and 3 from J, leaving 8 bases between them. CDR1 is SNHLY, CDR2 FYNNEI, per germline. CDR3 sequence reads: CASGGDGNTIYF. DNA for the CDR3: TGTGCCAGCGGAGGTGATGGAAACACCATATATTTT. Full variable domain (outside the CDR3, taken from reference TRBV2 and TRBJ1-3): EPEVTQTPSHQVTQMGQEVILRCVPISNHLYFYWYRQILGQKVEFLVSFYNNEISEKSEIFDDQFSVERPDGSNFTLKIRSTKLEDSAMYFCASGGDGNTIYFGEGSWLTVV.

The J gene is TRBJ2-5, the V gene TRBV2, with D unresolved. Germline V gives CDR1 SNHLY, CDR2 FYNNEI. This CDR3 comprises 12 residues. Trimming shortened V by 9 bases and J by 4 bases, and 12 bases separated the two germline ends. In nucleotides, the CDR3 is TGTGCCAGTCGCCCTGACGGAGAGACCCAGTACTTC. Translated, it gives CASRPDGETQYF. The complete variable domain, with remaining parts taken from reference TRBV2 and TRBJ2-5, reads EPEVTQTPSHQVTQMGQEVILRCVPISNHLYFYWYRQILGQKVEFLVSFYNNEISEKSEIFDDQFSVERPDGSNFTLKIRSTKLEDSAMYFCASRPDGETQYFGPGTRLLVL.

The J gene is TRBJ1-2, the V gene TRBV7-9, with no clear D. The germline V and J ends were trimmed by 3 bases and 2 bases, with 7 bases remaining between them. The CDR3 contains 13 residues. Germline V gene lookup returns CDR1 SEHNR and CDR2 FQNEAQ (reference sequence). The CDR3 region has the DNA TGTGCCAGCAGCTTCAACAGCAACTATGGCTACACCTTC. Translating it yields CASSFNSNYGYTF.

V usage is TRBV19 and J usage is TRBJ2-2; a weak D match, TRBD1 (6 bases). From germline, CDR1 is LNHDA and CDR2 SQIVND (reference sequence). Trimming left V 6 bases short and J 5 bases short, with 10 bases between. The CDR3 is 13 residues long. The DNA for the CDR3 is TGTGCCAGTAGCCTGAGGGGGACCGGGGAGCTGTTTTTT. Encoded protein: CASSLRGTGELFF.